The rows below give T cell receptor beta chains drawn from one sample of a study of T cells in Graves' hyperthyroidism and ophthalmopathy. TCRdb reprocessed the multiplex PCR reads via MiXCR and lists one record per CDR3 protein. The data hold more than 500,000 distinct CDR3 sequences, with 40% to 55% observed a single time. Sequencing was done on a sample of peripheral blood or thyroid tissue (not recorded which). The receptors here all came from an adult woman with Graves' disease, either hyperthyroidism or ophthalmopathy (not recorded which). CDR3s include the opening cysteine and the closing phenylalanine or tryptophan. D genes are given only for firm matches.

>TRBJ2-7|NA|TRBV5-1
CASSLVASWQGLDEQYF
>TRBJ1-5|TRBD1|TRBV15
CATSGGQQRYNQPQHF
>TRBJ2-2|NA|TRBV9
CASSVGGIAIFAGELFF
>TRBJ2-7|TRBD1|TRBV2
CASSSDREVWQYF
>TRBJ1-1|NA|TRBV7-8
CASSRGRDTEAFF
>TRBJ1-5|TRBD1|TRBV20-1
CSASTGGGGRNQPQHF
>TRBJ2-2|TRBD2|TRBV10-3
CASRLAANIGELFF
>TRBJ2-7|TRBD1|TRBV27
CASSSRTGLGYEQYF
>TRBJ2-1|TRBD2|TRBV6-5
CASSRASGYNEQFF
>TRBJ2-7|TRBD2|TRBV20-1
CSARGSGRAGYEQYF
>TRBJ2-7|NA|TRBV6-1
CASKGQGAYEQYF
>TRBJ2-2|NA|TRBV10-3
CAIDPSGTGELFF
>TRBJ2-2|TRBD2|TRBV7-3
CASSLISSGRGGELFF
>TRBJ1-1|NA|TRBV28
CASSLREDLNTEAFF
>TRBJ1-4|NA|TRBV7-2
CASSSSRGSHEKLFF
>TRBJ2-7|NA|TRBV6-1
CASKVFWGAFYEQYF
>TRBJ2-5|TRBD2|TRBV6-5
CAISNQTSGYQETQYF
>TRBJ2-7|TRBD2|TRBV2
CASSVTSDLYEQYF
>TRBJ1-1|TRBD1|TRBV7-2
CASSLGTGGEAFF
>TRBJ2-7|NA|TRBV6-6
CASSYAGRYGQYF
>TRBJ1-6|NA|TRBV28
CASSVGTPLHF
>TRBJ2-5|TRBD1|TRBV29-1
CSVEGRQGRYRQETQYF
>TRBJ1-1|NA|TRBV29-1
CSVVGKAGAFF
>TRBJ1-5|TRBD1|TRBV20-1
CSASSRTGGGQPQHF
>TRBJ1-5|NA|TRBV11-2
CASSSYAGGNQPQHF
>TRBJ2-7|NA|TRBV5-4
CASSDLGPTDEQYF
>TRBJ1-6|NA|TRBV12-3/TRBV12-4
CASSSRNNSPLHF
>TRBJ2-2|NA|TRBV12-3/TRBV12-4
CASSFPGLSTGELFF
>TRBJ1-2|NA|TRBV7-9
CASSPPAGASYGYTF
>TRBJ2-6|NA|TRBV29-1
CSVVPSSGANVLTF
>TRBJ1-1|NA|TRBV2
CASALEEGSGHTEAFF
>TRBJ2-7|TRBD2|TRBV5-1
CASSLGTGGVREQYF
>TRBJ1-1|TRBD1|TRBV7-8
CASSLGQGAWVTEAFF
>TRBJ2-5|NA|TRBV5-1
CASSFRGSETQYF
>TRBJ1-1|NA|TRBV5-8
CASSLEASLTEAFF
>TRBJ2-7|TRBD2|TRBV14
CASALGDYGYEQYF
>TRBJ1-6|NA|TRBV25-1
CASSTRTSPLHF
>TRBJ2-7|TRBD2|TRBV9
CASSVAGLAPDEQYF
>TRBJ1-4|NA|TRBV9
CASSVSGTPGDEKLFF
>TRBJ1-1|TRBD1|TRBV7-3
CASSPRTGGLAFF
>TRBJ2-5|TRBD2|TRBV5-5
CASSLPSGRQETQYF
>TRBJ1-5|NA|TRBV14
CASSQDEKSPQHF
>TRBJ2-2|TRBD1|TRBV5-1
CASSYNPGQGVVGTGELFF
>TRBJ1-1|NA|TRBV2
CASSVRGASAEAFF
>TRBJ2-2|TRBD2|TRBV6-1
CACLGLAGVTGELFF
>TRBJ2-5|NA|TRBV6-5
CASSRSSETQYF
>TRBJ1-5|NA|TRBV7-2
CASSLKSRGQPQHF
>TRBJ2-7|TRBD2|TRBV14
CASSQVLAGLYEQYF
>TRBJ1-1|TRBD1|TRBV20-1
CSARTGVTEAFF